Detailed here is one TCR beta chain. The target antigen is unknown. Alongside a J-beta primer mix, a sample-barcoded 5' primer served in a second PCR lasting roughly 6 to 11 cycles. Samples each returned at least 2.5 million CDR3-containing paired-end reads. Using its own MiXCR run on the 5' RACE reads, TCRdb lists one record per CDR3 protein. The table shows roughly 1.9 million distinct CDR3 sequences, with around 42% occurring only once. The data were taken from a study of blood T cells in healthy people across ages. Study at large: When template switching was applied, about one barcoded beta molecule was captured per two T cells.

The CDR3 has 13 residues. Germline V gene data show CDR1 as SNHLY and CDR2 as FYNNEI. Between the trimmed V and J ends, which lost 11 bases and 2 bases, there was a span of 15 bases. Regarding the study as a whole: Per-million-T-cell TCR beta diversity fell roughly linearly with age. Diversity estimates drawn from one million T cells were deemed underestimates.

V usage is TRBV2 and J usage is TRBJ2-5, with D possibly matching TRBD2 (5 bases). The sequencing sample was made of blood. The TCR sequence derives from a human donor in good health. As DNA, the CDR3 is TGTGCCGCAAGCGGTGAACCTCAAGAGACCCAGTACTTC. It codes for CAASGEPQETQYF.